This record looks at one T cell receptor (beta chain) sequence and its context. Sequencing was performed with immunoSEQ multiplex PCR; in TCRdb, only in-frame clones are kept and a portion is missing. Counted here are some 22,000 clones, around 84% occurring once; the ten biggest clones make up 20% to 25%. V was trimmed by 5 bases and J by 4 bases, leaving 17 bases between them. The germline gives CDR1 SGHNT, CDR2 YYREEE (reference sequence). This CDR3 contains 15 residues. The data originate from a study of control samples from healthy donors and cancer patients. The chain recombines TRBV5-4 with TRBJ2-3; D is possibly TRBD2 (6 bases). Sequenced input: PBMCs. This sequence originates from a man aged 55 to 70 with colorectal cancer. The DNA of the CDR3 is TGTGCCAGCAGTTTCCCCCGACTAGATGCAGATACGCAGTATTTT. The encoded protein is CASSFPRLDADTQYF.